Below, 27 T cell receptor beta chains from the same sample are listed, as sequenced in a study of blood T cell repertoires in COVID-19. Clones were sequenced by immunoSEQ multiplex PCR, and TCRdb holds only the in-frame ones, with some missing. The sample has roughly 400,000 clones; about 90% are singletons. Sequences were obtained from PBMCs or T cells enriched from blood (not recorded which). Receptor source: a woman in her twenties or thirties who had recovered from COVID-19.

This sequence joins TRBV11-3 and TRBJ1-1; possibly TRBD1 for D (5 bases). In germline, CDR1 is SGHNT, CDR2 YENEEA. V lost 5 bases to trimming and J lost 4 bases, with 14 bases between them. This CDR3 is built from 14 residues. CDR3 sequence: CASSPQGTGTEAFF. DNA of the CDR3: TGTGCCAGCAGCCCGCAGGGCACGGGCACTGAAGCTTTCTTT.

The chain carries TRBV12-3 or TRBV12-4 and TRBJ1-2, with 9 positions matching TRBD1. The V and J ends lost 6 bases and 4 bases, in that order; junction bases with no gene match: 3. The CDR3 is 13 residues long. CDR3 region: CASRQTGGYGYTF. The CDR3 DNA is TGTGCCAGCAGGCAGACAGGGGGCTATGGCTACACCTTC.

The chain links TRBV5-1 to TRBJ2-1; D unclear. V was shortened by 0 bases and J by 4 bases, with 8 bases between the two germline ends. The CDR3 contains 14 residues. CDR1 is SGHRS, CDR2 YFSETQ, per germline. The CDR3: CASSLARSYNEQFF. The CDR3 DNA follows: TGCGCCAGCAGCTTGGCTAGGAGTTACAATGAGCAGTTCTTC.

Only one count was recorded for this clone. Germline and junction disagree at one end, which may indicate a read error. V usage is TRBV5-6 and J usage is TRBJ2-7, with 10 bases identical to TRBD1. The CDR3 is made up of 13 amino acids. In germline, CDR1 is SGHDT, CDR2 YYEEEE. CDR3: CASSLGLGQGNLF. The CDR3 DNA follows: TGTGCCAGCAGCTTGGGTTTGGGACAGGGGAACCTATTC.

The CDR3 nucleotides read TGCGCCAGCAGTCAGGACAGGGACTATGGCTACACCTTC. This sequence encodes CASSQDRDYGYTF. This chain joins TRBV4-3 and TRBJ1-2; 8 bases match TRBD1. The germline CDR1 and CDR2 sequences are LGHNA and YSLEER. CDR3 length: 13 amino acids. Losses at the gene ends were 6 bases for V and 3 bases for J; bases not matched to a gene: 3.

This chain links TRBV30 with TRBJ1-2; D remains unclear. This CDR3 has 15 amino acids. Germline values: CDR1 GTSNPN, CDR2 SVGIG (reference sequence). V dropped 3 bases and J dropped 8 bases, with 22 bases sitting between them. In DNA, the CDR3 is TGTGCCTGGAGCGACCCCCTCGGTTGGGCCTACGGCTACACCTTC. Protein: CAWSDPLGWAYGYTF.

This chain joins TRBV14 and TRBJ1-2; 10 positions match TRBD1. There are 18 residues in the CDR3. In germline, CDR1 is SGHDN, CDR2 FVKESK. The trim removed 1 base at V and 3 bases at J, leaving 11 bases unmatched. CDR3 protein: CASSQVGGDRGEDYGYTF. In DNA, the CDR3 is TGTGCCAGCAGCCAAGTAGGCGGGGACAGGGGCGAGGACTATGGCTACACCTTC.

This chain links TRBV7-9 with TRBJ1-3, with 7 bases matching TRBD1. V gave up 5 bases and J gave up 3 bases; unmatched junction bases: 10. This CDR3 has 16 amino acids. The germline CDR1 and CDR2 sequences are SEHNR and FQNEAQ (reference sequence). The CDR3 loop reads CASSEKGGAVGNTIYF. The CDR3 region has the DNA TGTGCCAGCAGCGAGAAAGGGGGCGCGGTTGGAAACACCATATATTTT.

V is TRBV7-9 and J is TRBJ1-4; 8 bases line up with TRBD1. Germline CDR1 reads SEHNR; CDR2 reads FQNEAQ (reference sequence). CDR3 length: 16 amino acids. V lost 5 bases, J lost 10 bases, and 15 bases stayed unmatched. The CDR3 DNA follows: TGTGCCAGCAGCCCCGAGAGAGGGGACAGGATTGGAAAACTGTTTTTT. Its translation: CASSPERGDRIGKLFF.

The CDR3, as DNA: TGTGCCAGCAGTGAAGCGGAACTAGCGGGAGGGAACAATGAGCAGTTCTTC. The encoded protein is CASSEAELAGGNNEQFF. J is TRBJ2-1 and V is TRBV6-1, with TRBD2 matching 13 bases. CDR1 and CDR2 from the germline V gene are MNHNS and SASEGT. The CDR3 covers 17 residues. The V and J ends lost 0 bases and 5 bases, in that order; junction bases with no gene match: 4.

Concerning this clone: Other DNA sequences in this specimen translate into the identical CDR3. V and J are TRBV28 and TRBJ2-2; TRBD1 matches at 7 bases. J gave up 5 bases and V 6 bases, and 9 bases lay outside the gene matches. Per the germline V gene, CDR1 is MDHEN and CDR2 is SYDVKM. The CDR3 has 15 amino acids. In nucleotides, the CDR3 is TGTGCCAGCAGCGCCGGGACAGCTTTAACCGGGGAGCTGTTTTTT. Its translation is CASSAGTALTGELFF.

The chain links TRBV20-1 to TRBJ2-3, with D unresolved. The germline CDR1 and CDR2 sequences are DFQATT and SNEGSKA (reference sequence). CDR3 size: 11 residues. The germline V and J ends were trimmed by 1 base and 5 bases, with 4 bases remaining between them. The CDR3 sequence: CSARAVDTQYF. CDR3 bases: TGCAGTGCTAGAGCGGTAGATACGCAGTATTTT.

This chain connects TRBV6-2 or TRBV6-3 to TRBJ1-5, with D possibly TRBD1 on 6 matching bases. Trimming left V 6 bases short and J 8 bases short, with 14 bases between. The CDR3 consists of 13 residues. In germline, CDR1 is MNHEY, CDR2 SVGEGT. CDR3 in DNA: TGTGCCAGCAGCTCAGGGGCCGGTGAGCCCCAGCATTTT. Its translation is CASSSGAGEPQHF.

The chain links TRBV6-1 to TRBJ1-1, with unresolved D. This CDR3 has 14 amino acids. V was trimmed by 2 bases and J by 4 bases, leaving 11 bases between them. Germline V CDR1 and CDR2: MNHNS, SASEGT. In nucleotides, the CDR3 is TGTGCCAGCAGTGAAACCAGGATTGGCACTGAAGCTTTCTTT. It codes for CASSETRIGTEAFF.

The chain has TRBV5-1 and TRBJ2-3; D remains unclear. V lost 0 bases and J 0 bases, leaving 11 bases between the germline ends. This CDR3 spans 16 amino acids. Germline CDR1 reads SGHRS; CDR2 reads YFSETQ. The CDR3 nucleotides are TGCGCCAGCAGCTTGGCACGGAGTTCTAGCACAGATACGCAGTATTTT. Translated: CASSLARSSSTDTQYF.

The chain is built from TRBV24-1 and TRBJ2-3, with TRBD1 matching over 7 bases. CDR1 and CDR2 from the germline V gene are KGHDR and SFDVKD. There are 14 residues in the CDR3. V gave up 6 bases and J gave up 3 bases; unmatched junction bases: 5. In DNA form, the CDR3 reads TGTGCCACCAGTTTAGGGGGCGGAACAGATACGCAGTATTTT. This encodes CATSLGGGTDTQYF.

This chain joins TRBV27 and TRBJ1-1; no reliable D call. Per the germline V gene, CDR1 is MNHEY and CDR2 is SMNVEV (reference sequence). Trimming removed 4 bases from V and 4 bases from J, with 10 bases in between. This CDR3 region has 13 residues. The CDR3 DNA sequence: TGTGCCAGCAGTTCGTTGGCGGGCACTGAAGCTTTCTTT. It specifies CASSSLAGTEAFF.

The V call is TRBV6-2 or TRBV6-3, the J call TRBJ2-7, with 7 bases lining up with TRBD1. V was pared by 0 bases and J by 0 bases, with 5 bases of the junction left unmatched. Germline V gene sequence: CDR1 MNHEY, CDR2 SVGEGT. The CDR3 runs 16 residues. The CDR3 loop is CASSYSRQGHSYEQYF. CDR3 nucleotide sequence: TGTGCCAGCAGTTACTCGAGACAGGGACACTCCTACGAGCAGTACTTC.

In this sample, this clone turned up a few times. This chain uses TRBV4-1 with TRBJ1-1; TRBD1 aligns across 7 bases. Per the germline V gene, CDR1 is MGHRA and CDR2 is YSYEKL. With V trimmed by 0 bases and J by 4 bases, 8 bases remained unmatched. This CDR3 has 16 amino acids. The chain's CDR3 is CASSQEPAGGTTEAFF. For the CDR3, the DNA is TGCGCCAGCAGCCAAGAGCCTGCAGGGGGTACCACTGAAGCTTTCTTT.

The rearrangement uses TRBV2 and TRBJ1-4; D gene unclear. The germline gives CDR1 SNHLY, CDR2 FYNNEI. The CDR3 length is 14 residues. Trimming took 7 bases from V and 3 from J, leaving 12 bases between them. CDR3 protein: CASTQLLSNEKLFF. As DNA, the CDR3 is TGTGCCAGCACTCAACTCCTGTCTAATGAAAAACTGTTTTTT.

The rearrangement uses TRBV4-3 and TRBJ2-7, with 10 positions matching TRBD2. The CDR3 is 17 amino acids. CDR1 is LGHNA and CDR2 is YSLEER in the germline V gene. V lost 1 base and J lost 3; bases outside the gene matches: 9. The CDR3 nucleotides read TGCGCCAGCAGCCAAGGCTTCCTAGCGGGGGAGCTCTACGAGCAGTACTTC. It codes for CASSQGFLAGELYEQYF.

The rearrangement links TRBV6-4 to TRBJ2-2, with TRBD1 matching over 7 bases. The germline V gene has CDR1 MRHNA and CDR2 SNTAGT. CDR3 size: 15 residues. V shed 6 bases, J shed 0 bases, and the junction held 4 bases outside the gene matches. The CDR3 sequence is CASRRGTANTGELFF. The CDR3 DNA sequence: TGTGCCAGCAGAAGGGGGACAGCGAACACCGGGGAGCTGTTTTTT.

This clone was found once. This rearrangement joins TRBV24-1 to TRBJ2-3, with 10 bases aligning to TRBD1. V was clipped by 5 bases and J by 2 bases; unmatched bases: 3. Germline CDR1 is KGHDR and CDR2 is SFDVKD. The CDR3 runs 15 residues. The DNA of the CDR3 is TGTGCCACCAGTGGGGGACAGGGGCTCACAGATACGCAGTATTTT. It encodes CATSGGQGLTDTQYF.

This chain links TRBV5-4 with TRBJ1-2; a possible D gene is TRBD1 (6 bases). This CDR3 region has 15 residues. From germline, CDR1 is SGHNT and CDR2 YYREEE (reference sequence). The ends were cut back, 0 bases at V and 4 bases at J, with 13 bases in the middle. The CDR3: CASSLGRGLAYGYTF. The DNA of the CDR3 is TGTGCCAGCAGCTTGGGGCGGGGGCTTGCCTATGGCTACACCTTC.

The V and J genes are TRBV4-2 and TRBJ1-2, with 8 positions matching TRBD1. V lost 3 bases, J lost 5 bases, and 8 bases stayed unmatched. The CDR3 runs to 15 residues. The V gene's germline CDR1 is LGHNA and CDR2 YNFKEQ. CDR3 residues: CASSQSRDRLYGYTF. The CDR3 region has the DNA TGTGCCAGCAGCCAGAGCCGGGACAGGTTGTATGGCTACACCTTC.

The genes are TRBV30 and TRBJ1-5; tentatively, D is TRBD1 (5 bases). V lost 2 bases and J 4 bases, leaving 12 bases between the germline ends. There are 14 residues in the CDR3. CDR1 GTSNPN and CDR2 SVGIG come from the germline V gene (reference sequence). The CDR3 loop reads CAWSPTDRNQPQHF. The CDR3 region has the DNA TGTGCCTGGAGTCCAACCGACAGAAATCAGCCCCAGCATTTT.

The chain links TRBV7-2 to TRBJ1-2; 8 bases fit TRBD1. V lost 5 bases and J lost 8; bases outside the gene matches: 10. CDR3 length: 14 residues. CDR1 and CDR2 from the germline V gene are SGHTA and FQGNSA. The CDR3 protein is CASSRQDRVGGYTF. In DNA form, the CDR3 reads TGTGCCAGCAGCCGTCAGGACAGGGTCGGGGGCTACACCTTC.